The 2 T cell receptor beta chains below all came from one sample that was sequenced in a study of T-cell reconstitution after alpha-beta-depleted transplantation in children (dated by TCRdb to about 2016). Library preparation used PCR. The sequencer was an Illumina HiSeq 2500. To normalize quantification of the TCRbeta repertoire, the TCR libraries were built with molecular barcoding that relied on unique molecular identifiers. TCRdb reprocessing: public reads trimmed at Q25 with fastp, clones called with MiXCR, in-frame beta chains kept. One record per CDR3 amino acid sequence lists the most common genes and DNA. The sample table records some 600,000 distinct CDR3 sequences; 13% of these occur just once. The ten biggest clones cover about 2.2% of the sample. In light of the paper, this sample's treatment or condition label describes: allogeneic hematopoietic cell transplantation with graft depleted of TCRalphabeta T cells and CD19 B cells.

The sequencing used PBMCs, mostly from graft donor cells, collected 360 days after TCRalphabeta/CD19-depleted stem cell transplant. All receptors derive from a male patient between 5 and 17 years old who had a stem cell transplant for acute myeloid leukemia, so the T cells may come from the graft donor.

This clonotype has just a few counts. The genes are TRBV29-1 and TRBJ2-7, with unresolved D. V was trimmed by 4 bases and J by 1 base, leaving 8 bases between them. This CDR3 contains 12 residues. The germline V gene encodes CDR1 SQVTM and CDR2 ANQGSEA. CDR3 region: CSVVKSSYEQYF. The CDR3 DNA is TGCAGCGTTGTTAAGTCGTCCTACGAGCAGTACTTC.

This chain links TRBV11-2 with TRBJ2-2; 7 nucleotides agree with TRBD2. With V trimmed by 1 base and J by 2 bases, 7 bases remained unmatched. The CDR3 spans 17 residues. Germline V lookup: CDR1 SGHAT, CDR2 FQNNGV. Here the CDR3 DNA reads TGTGCCAGCAGCTTAGTTAAGCGGGACTCCAACACCGGGGAGCTGTTTTTT. Residues: CASSLVKRDSNTGELFF.